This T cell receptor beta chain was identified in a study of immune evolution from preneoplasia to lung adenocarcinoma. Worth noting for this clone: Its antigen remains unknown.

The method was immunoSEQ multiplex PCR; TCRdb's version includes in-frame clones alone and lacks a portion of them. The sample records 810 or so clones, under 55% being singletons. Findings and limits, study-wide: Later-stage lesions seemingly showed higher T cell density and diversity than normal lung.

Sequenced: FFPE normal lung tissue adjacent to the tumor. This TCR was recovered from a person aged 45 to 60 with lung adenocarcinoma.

CDR3 amino acids: CASREQVNMNTEAFF. CDR3 in DNA: TGTGCCAGCAGGGAACAGGTGAACATGAACACTGAAGCTTTCTTT. The genes are TRBV6-5 and TRBJ1-1; possible D gene TRBD1, 5 bases. CDR1 and CDR2 (germline): MNHEY, SVGAGI. V lost 6 bases to trimming and J lost 0 bases, with 14 bases between them. This CDR3 contains 15 residues.